The 9 T cell receptor beta chains presented below share a single source sample, sequenced in a study of blood T cell repertoires in COVID-19. The method was immunoSEQ multiplex PCR; TCRdb's version includes in-frame clones alone and lacks a portion of them. This sample yields 350,000 or so clones, of which roughly 86% are seen a single time; approximately 1% belongs to the top ten. Sequencing was performed on PBMCs or T cells enriched from blood (not recorded which). The source is a woman aged 30 to 39 who had been exposed to COVID-19.

J is TRBJ2-1 and V is TRBV9; D possibly corresponds to TRBD2 (5 bases). The CDR3 contains 13 residues. The ends were cut back, 4 bases at V and 6 bases at J, with 11 bases in the middle. The germline V gene encodes CDR1 SGDLS and CDR2 YYNGEE. The CDR3 coding sequence is TGTGCCAGCAGCTCAGACTACAGCAATGAGCAGTTCTTC. Its protein product is CASSSDYSNEQFF.

V is TRBV19 and J is TRBJ1-1, with a weak D call TRBD1 (5 bases). CDR1 is LNHDA and CDR2 is SQIVND in the germline V gene (reference sequence). The V gene lost 6 bases and the J gene lost 1 base, with 15 bases spanning the gap. The CDR3 is made up of 15 amino acids. The CDR3 DNA sequence: TGTGCCAGTAGCACCCGGCTCGGGGGGAACACTGAAGCTTTCTTT. This encodes CASSTRLGGNTEAFF. Full variable domain (missing parts from reference TRBV19 and TRBJ1-1): DGGITQSPKYLFRKEGQNVTLSCEQNLNHDAMYWYRQDPGQGLRLIYYSQIVNDFQKGDIAEGYSVSREKKESFPLTVTSAQKNPTAFYLCASSTRLGGNTEAFFGQGTRLTVV.

The V gene is TRBV19, the J gene TRBJ2-2, with TRBD2 identical over 9 bases. This CDR3 is 18 amino acids long. CDR1 and CDR2 from the germline V gene are LNHDA and SQIVND (reference sequence). The V and J ends lost 8 bases and 4 bases, in that order; junction bases with no gene match: 17. In DNA, the CDR3 is TGTGCCAGTCCCCCCCAATATAGCGGGAGTGAAATCACCGGGGAGCTGTTTTTT. This sequence encodes CASPPQYSGSEITGELFF.

The CDR3 region is CASSLESSGYNEQFF. The CDR3 region has the DNA TGTGCCAGCAGCTTAGAATCTAGCGGCTACAATGAGCAGTTCTTC. The V and J genes are TRBV7-3 and TRBJ2-1, with 7 bases matching TRBD2. The CDR3 is 15 residues long. The germline V gene has CDR1 SGHTA and CDR2 FQGTGA. Unmatched junction bases numbered 4, after V lost 2 bases and J lost 3 bases.

This chain links TRBV28 with TRBJ2-5, with 8 bases aligning to TRBD2. The CDR3 totals 17 residues. J lost 10 bases, V lost 2 bases, and 18 bases had no gene match. CDR1 and CDR2 (germline): MDHEN, SYDVKM. The CDR3 region has the DNA TGTGCCAGCAGTTTAGGATTAGCGGGATTCCCCCAGGGGAGCCAGTACTTC. It codes for CASSLGLAGFPQGSQYF.

This chain joins TRBV28 and TRBJ2-7; the match to TRBD2 covers 11 bases. Germline loops: CDR1 MDHEN, CDR2 SYDVKM. V lost 10 bases to trimming and J lost 2 bases; unmatched junction nucleotides: 4. This CDR3 spans 13 amino acids. DNA of the CDR3: TGTGCCACGGTAGCGGGAGGGCCCTACGAGCAGTACTTC. It is translated as CATVAGGPYEQYF.

V usage is TRBV30 and J usage is TRBJ1-1, with D perhaps TRBD1 (5 bases). Germline V lookup: CDR1 GTSNPN, CDR2 SVGIG (reference sequence). The V gene lost 3 bases and the J gene lost 0 bases, with 14 bases spanning the gap. The CDR3 consists of 15 residues. The CDR3 nucleotides are TGTGCCTGGAGGGTCGGAACGGGGGTGAACACTGAAGCTTTCTTT. Its protein product is CAWRVGTGVNTEAFF.

This chain links TRBV7-3 with TRBJ1-2; D gene ambiguous. CDR1 and CDR2 from the germline V gene are SGHTA and FQGTGA. V was trimmed by 4 bases and J by 6 bases, leaving 9 bases between them. The CDR3 is 12 residues long. The CDR3 reads CASSSPGNGYTF. The DNA of the CDR3 is TGTGCCAGCAGCTCCCCGGGGAATGGCTACACCTTC.

The gene calls are TRBV27 and TRBJ2-7, with D possibly TRBD2 on 6 matching bases. Trimming removed 1 base at V and 4 bases at J, with 11 bases between. The CDR3 runs 14 residues. Germline loops: CDR1 MNHEY, CDR2 SMNVEV (reference sequence). The CDR3 DNA reads TGTGCCAGCAGTTTATATAACCGGGGGTACGAGCAGTACTTC. Amino acid sequence: CASSLYNRGYEQYF.